Sequencing of this T cell receptor beta chain was carried out in a study of CD8 T cells in ankylosing spondylitis (dated by TCRdb to about 2017). Regarding the complete study: T cell receptor beta repertoires were profiled in healthy donors and ankylosing spondylitis patients so that disease-linked TCR variants could be found. The full study cohort comprised around 25 ankylosing spondylitis patients and some 100 healthy donors. Samples of peripheral blood were taken, and for ankylosing spondylitis patients, synovial fluid was collected as well. Study-wide findings and limitations: Some TCR beta motif variants had previously been reported in synovial fluid and blood of reactive arthritis patients, which suggested common disease-initiation mechanisms. Blood from ankylosing spondylitis patients appeared to be characterized by a TCR beta motif made up of seven or eight highly homologous amino acid variants. The disease-linked clones had a CD8+ phenotype and were found at relatively low frequencies in peripheral blood. Significant enrichment of the disease-linked clones was reported in matched synovial fluid samples from ankylosing spondylitis patients.

Sequencing took place on an Illumina HiSeq 2500. TCR beta libraries were prepared by quantitative 5'-RACE with molecular barcodes. The authors processed their data as follows. To identify disease-linked TCR variants, a new computational method was used, one built on a probabilistic model of VDJ rearrangement. TCRdb's own reprocessing of the public reads used fastp at Q25 and MiXCR and kept productive beta chains. Entries are consolidated by CDR3 protein sequence, retaining the most common genes and DNA. These V and J calls rely on TCRdb rather than the paper's analysis. In this sample the table shows 200,000 to 250,000 distinct CDR3 sequences, about a sixth of which occur a single time. About 42% of the sample comes from the top ten. As for this clonotype: Its antigen remains undetermined. Base qualities were left out, and no much larger clone turns up one base away.

In the germline V gene, CDR1 corresponds to MNHNS and CDR2 to SASEGT. V lost 6 bases and J lost 0 bases, and the count of bases not matched to a germline gene is 5. Inclusive of the bounding cysteine and phenylalanine, the CDR3 is 15 residues long. Solely the CDR3 DNA is kept, with 45 bases framed from the first base. The sample taken for sequencing was blood, either unsorted or a sorted T cell fraction (not recorded which). The chain uses TRBV6-1 and TRBJ2-3; TRBD2 agrees with 8 junctional bases. The TCR sequence derives from a male donor with ankylosing spondylitis. The CDR3 reads as follows: CASRVGLASTDTQYF. Here is the DNA: TGTGCCAGCAGGGTAGGACTAGCCAGCACAGATACGCAGTATTTT.